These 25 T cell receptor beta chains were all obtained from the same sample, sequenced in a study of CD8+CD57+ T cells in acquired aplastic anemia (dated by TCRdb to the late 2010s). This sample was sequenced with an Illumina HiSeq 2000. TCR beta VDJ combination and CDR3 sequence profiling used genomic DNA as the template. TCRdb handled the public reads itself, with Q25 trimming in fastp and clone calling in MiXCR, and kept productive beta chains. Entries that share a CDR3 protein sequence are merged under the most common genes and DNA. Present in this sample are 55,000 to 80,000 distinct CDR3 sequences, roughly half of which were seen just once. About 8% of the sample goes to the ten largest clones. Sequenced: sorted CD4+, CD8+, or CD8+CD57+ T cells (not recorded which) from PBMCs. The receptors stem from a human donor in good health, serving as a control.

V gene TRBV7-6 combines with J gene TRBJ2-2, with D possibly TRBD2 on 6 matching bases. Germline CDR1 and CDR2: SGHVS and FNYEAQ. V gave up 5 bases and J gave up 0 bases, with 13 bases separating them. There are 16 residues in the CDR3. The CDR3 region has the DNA TGTGCCAGCAGCCAAACCGGGACTTCGAACACCGGGGAGCTGTTTTTT. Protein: CASSQTGTSNTGELFF.

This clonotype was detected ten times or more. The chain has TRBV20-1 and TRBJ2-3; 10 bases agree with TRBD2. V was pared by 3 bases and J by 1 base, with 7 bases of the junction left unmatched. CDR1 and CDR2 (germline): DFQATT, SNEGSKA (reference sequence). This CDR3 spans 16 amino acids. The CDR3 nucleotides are TGCAGTGCTAGTAATATAGCGGGAGGCCGCACAGATACGCAGTATTTT. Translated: CSASNIAGGRTDTQYF.

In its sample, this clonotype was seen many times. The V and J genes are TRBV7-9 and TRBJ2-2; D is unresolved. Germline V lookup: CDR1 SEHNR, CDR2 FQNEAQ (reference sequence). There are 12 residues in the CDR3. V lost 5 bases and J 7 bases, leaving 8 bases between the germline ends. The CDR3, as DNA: TGTGCCAGCAGCCCTAATATCGGGGAGCTGTTTTTT. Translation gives CASSPNIGELFF.

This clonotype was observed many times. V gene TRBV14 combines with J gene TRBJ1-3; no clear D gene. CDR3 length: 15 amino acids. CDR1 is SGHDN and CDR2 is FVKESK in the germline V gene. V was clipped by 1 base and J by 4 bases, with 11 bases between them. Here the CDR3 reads CASSQVWGAGNTIYF. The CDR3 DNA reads TGTGCCAGCAGCCAAGTGTGGGGAGCAGGAAACACCATATATTTT. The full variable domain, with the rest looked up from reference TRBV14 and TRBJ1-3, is EAGVTQFPSHSVIEKGQTVTLRCDPISGHDNLYWYRRVMGKEIKFLLHFVKESKQDESGMPNNRFLAERTGGTYSTLKVQPAELEDSGVYFCASSQVWGAGNTIYFGEGSWLTVV.

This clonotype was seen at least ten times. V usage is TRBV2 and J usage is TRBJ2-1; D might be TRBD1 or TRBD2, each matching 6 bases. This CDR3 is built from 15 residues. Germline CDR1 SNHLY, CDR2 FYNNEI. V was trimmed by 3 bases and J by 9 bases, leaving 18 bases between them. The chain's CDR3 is CASSEQGGLPSEQFF. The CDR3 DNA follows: TGTGCCAGCAGTGAGCAAGGGGGGTTGCCTAGTGAGCAGTTCTTC. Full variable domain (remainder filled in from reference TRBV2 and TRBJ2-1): EPEVTQTPSHQVTQMGQEVILRCVPISNHLYFYWYRQILGQKVEFLVSFYNNEISEKSEIFDDQFSVERPDGSNFTLKIRSTKLEDSAMYFCASSEQGGLPSEQFFGPGTRLTVL.

CDR3 protein: CATSRDGVGGLETQYF. CDR3 coding DNA: TGTGCCACCAGCAGAGATGGGGTGGGAGGCTTGGAGACCCAGTACTTC. The chain combines TRBV15 with TRBJ2-5, with D maybe TRBD2 (6 bases). The CDR3 totals 16 residues. V was clipped by 0 bases and J by 5 bases, with 16 bases between them. Germline V CDR1 and CDR2: LNHNV, YYDKDF (reference sequence).

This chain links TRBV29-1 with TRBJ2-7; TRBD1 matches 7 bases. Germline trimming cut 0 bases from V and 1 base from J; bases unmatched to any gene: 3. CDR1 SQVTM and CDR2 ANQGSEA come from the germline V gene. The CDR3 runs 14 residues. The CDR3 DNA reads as TGCAGCGTTGAAGACAGGGGGTTATCCTACGAGCAGTACTTC. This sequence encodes CSVEDRGLSYEQYF.

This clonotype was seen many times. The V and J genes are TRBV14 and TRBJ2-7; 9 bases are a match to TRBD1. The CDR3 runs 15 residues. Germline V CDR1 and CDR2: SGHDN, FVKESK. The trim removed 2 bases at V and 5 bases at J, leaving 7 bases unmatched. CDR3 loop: CASSQSGTGYHEQYF. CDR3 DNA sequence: TGTGCCAGCAGCCAATCCGGGACAGGGTACCACGAGCAGTACTTC.

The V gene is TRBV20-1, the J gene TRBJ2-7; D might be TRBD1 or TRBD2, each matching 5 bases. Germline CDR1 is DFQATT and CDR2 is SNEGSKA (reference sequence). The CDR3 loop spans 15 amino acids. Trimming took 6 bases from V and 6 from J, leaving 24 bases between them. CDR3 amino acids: CSAGTQLRDPSEQYF. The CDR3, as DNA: TGCAGTGCAGGGACCCAACTAAGGGATCCCTCCGAGCAGTACTTC.

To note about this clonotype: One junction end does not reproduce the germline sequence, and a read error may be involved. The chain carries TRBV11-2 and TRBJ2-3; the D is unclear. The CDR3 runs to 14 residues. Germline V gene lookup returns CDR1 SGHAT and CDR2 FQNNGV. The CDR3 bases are TGCGCCAGCAGCTTAAATTGGGCGACAGATACGCAGTATTTT. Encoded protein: CASSLNWATDTQYF.

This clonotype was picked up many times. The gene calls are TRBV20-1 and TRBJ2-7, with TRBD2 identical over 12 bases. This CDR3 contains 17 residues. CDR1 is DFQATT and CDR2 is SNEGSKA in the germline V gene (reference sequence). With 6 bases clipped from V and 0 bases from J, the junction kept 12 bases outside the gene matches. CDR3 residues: CSALGVTSGRSSYEQYF. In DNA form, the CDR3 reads TGCAGTGCCCTAGGAGTTACTAGCGGGAGGAGCTCCTACGAGCAGTACTTC.

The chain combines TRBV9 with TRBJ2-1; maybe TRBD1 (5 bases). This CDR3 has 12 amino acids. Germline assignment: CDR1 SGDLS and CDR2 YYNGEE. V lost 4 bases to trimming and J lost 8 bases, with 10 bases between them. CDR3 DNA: TGTGCCAGCAGCACTTCAGGGTATGAGCAGTTCTTC. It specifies CASSTSGYEQFF.

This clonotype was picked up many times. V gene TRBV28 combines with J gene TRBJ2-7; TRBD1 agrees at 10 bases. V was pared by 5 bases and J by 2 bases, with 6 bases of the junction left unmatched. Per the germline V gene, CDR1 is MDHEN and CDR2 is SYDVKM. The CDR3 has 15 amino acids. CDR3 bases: TGTGCCAGCAGTGCTGGGACAGGGGCTGCCTACGAGCAGTACTTC. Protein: CASSAGTGAAYEQYF.

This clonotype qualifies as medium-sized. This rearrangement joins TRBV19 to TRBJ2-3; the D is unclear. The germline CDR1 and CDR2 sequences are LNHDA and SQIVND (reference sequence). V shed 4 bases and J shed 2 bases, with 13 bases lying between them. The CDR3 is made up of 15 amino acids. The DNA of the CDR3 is TGTGCCAGTAGTACCAGTCCCTACCTCACAGATACGCAGTATTTT. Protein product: CASSTSPYLTDTQYF. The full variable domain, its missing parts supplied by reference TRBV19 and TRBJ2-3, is DGGITQSPKYLFRKEGQNVTLSCEQNLNHDAMYWYRQDPGQGLRLIYYSQIVNDFQKGDIAEGYSVSREKKESFPLTVTSAQKNPTAFYLCASSTSPYLTDTQYFGPGTRLTVL.

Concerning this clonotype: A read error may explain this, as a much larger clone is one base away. CDR3: CASIFGTGELSF. The CDR3 DNA follows: TGTGCCAGCATTTTTGGTACCGGGGAGCTGTCTTTT. The chain combines TRBV12-3 or TRBV12-4 with TRBJ2-2; D is possibly TRBD2 (5 bases). CDR3 size: 12 residues.

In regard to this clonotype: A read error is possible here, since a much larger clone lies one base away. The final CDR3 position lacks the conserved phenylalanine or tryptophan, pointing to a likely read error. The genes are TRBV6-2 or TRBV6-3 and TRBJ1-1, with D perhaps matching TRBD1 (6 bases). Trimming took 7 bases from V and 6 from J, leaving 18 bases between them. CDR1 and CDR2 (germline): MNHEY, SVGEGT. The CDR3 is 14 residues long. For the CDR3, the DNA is TGTGCCAGCAATGACGGGGGGCTTGAGGCTGAAGCTTTCCTT. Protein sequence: CASNDGGLEAEAFL.

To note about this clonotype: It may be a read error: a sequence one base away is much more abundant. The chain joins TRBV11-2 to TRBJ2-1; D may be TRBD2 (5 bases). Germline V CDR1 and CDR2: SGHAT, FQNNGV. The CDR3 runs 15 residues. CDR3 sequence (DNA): TGTGCCGGCAGCCCGACGTGGAGCGGATACAATGAGCAGTTCTTC. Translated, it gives CAGSPTWSGYNEQFF.

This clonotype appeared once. CDR3 residues: CAIRKTESSYEQYF. CDR3 in DNA: TGTGCCATCAGGAAGACGGAGAGCTCCTACGAGCAGTACTTC. This rearrangement joins TRBV10-3 to TRBJ2-7, with D unresolved. Germline CDR1 reads ENHRY; CDR2 reads SYGVKD. The CDR3 loop spans 14 amino acids. The V and J ends lost 6 bases and 0 bases respectively, with 12 bases between them.

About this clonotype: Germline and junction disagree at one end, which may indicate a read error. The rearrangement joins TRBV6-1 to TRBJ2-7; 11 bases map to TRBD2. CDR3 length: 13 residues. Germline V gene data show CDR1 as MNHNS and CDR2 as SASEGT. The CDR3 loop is CASSETSGASTVF. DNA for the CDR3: TGTGCCAGCAGTGAGACTAGCGGGGCCTCTACCGTCTTC.

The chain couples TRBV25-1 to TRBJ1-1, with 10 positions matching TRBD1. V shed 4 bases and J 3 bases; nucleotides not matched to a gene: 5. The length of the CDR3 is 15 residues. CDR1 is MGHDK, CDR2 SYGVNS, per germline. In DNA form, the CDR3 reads TGTGCCAGCAGTGCCCAGACAGGGGGCTACACTGAAGCTTTCTTT. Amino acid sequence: CASSAQTGGYTEAFF.

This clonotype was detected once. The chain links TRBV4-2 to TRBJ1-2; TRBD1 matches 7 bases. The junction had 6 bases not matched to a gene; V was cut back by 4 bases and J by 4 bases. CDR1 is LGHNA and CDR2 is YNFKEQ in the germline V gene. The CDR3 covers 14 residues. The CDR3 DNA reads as TGTGCCAGCAGCCCCGAGACAGGGAGCTATGGCTACACCTTC. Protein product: CASSPETGSYGYTF.

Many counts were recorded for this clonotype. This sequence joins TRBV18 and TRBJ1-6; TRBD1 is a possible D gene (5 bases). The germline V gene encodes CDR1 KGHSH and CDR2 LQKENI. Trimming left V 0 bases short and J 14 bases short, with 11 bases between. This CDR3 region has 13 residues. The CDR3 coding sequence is TGTGCCAGCTCACCACCTCAGGGATTCTCCCTCCACTTT. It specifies CASSPPQGFSLHF.

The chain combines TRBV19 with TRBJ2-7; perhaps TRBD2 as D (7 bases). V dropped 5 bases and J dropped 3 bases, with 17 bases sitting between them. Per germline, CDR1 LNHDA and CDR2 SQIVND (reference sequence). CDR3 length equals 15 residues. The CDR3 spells CASSVQQGGSYEQYF. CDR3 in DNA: TGTGCCAGTAGTGTACAACAGGGAGGGAGCTACGAGCAGTACTTC.

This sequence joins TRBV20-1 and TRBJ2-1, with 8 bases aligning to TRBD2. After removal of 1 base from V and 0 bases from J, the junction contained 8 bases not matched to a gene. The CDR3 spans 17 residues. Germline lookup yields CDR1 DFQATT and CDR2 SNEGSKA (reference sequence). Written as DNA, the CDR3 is TGCAGTGCTAGAGCACTAGCGGAGGGGAGCTCCTACAATGAGCAGTTCTTC. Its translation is CSARALAEGSSYNEQFF.

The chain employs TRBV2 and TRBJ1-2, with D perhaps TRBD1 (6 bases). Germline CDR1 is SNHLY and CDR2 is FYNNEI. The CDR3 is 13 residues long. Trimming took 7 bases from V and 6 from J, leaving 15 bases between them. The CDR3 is CASKSRGRDGYTF. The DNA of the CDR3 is TGTGCCAGCAAATCCAGGGGTAGAGATGGCTACACCTTC.